This T cell receptor beta chain was obtained from a study of response to subunit inactivated influenza vaccine. MiXCR was run by TCRdb on the RT-PCR reads, yielding one entry per CDR3 protein. The sample gives under 750,000 distinct CDR3 sequences, approximately 10% of which show up once; about 10% is in the top ten. Unmatched junction bases numbered 10, after V lost 2 bases and J lost 6 bases. The CDR3 length is 16 residues. The germline V gene encodes CDR1 LGHNA and CDR2 YNFKEQ. The sequenced sample was PBMCs from blood, obtained on the day of vaccination. This receptor was obtained from a man aged 50 or older who received an inactivated influenza vaccine. The genes are TRBV4-2 and TRBJ2-3, with 8 nucleotides matching TRBD2. The CDR3 DNA reads as TGTGCCAGCAGCCAAAGCCAGCGGGGGACCATGGATACGCAGTATTTT. It is translated as CASSQSQRGTMDTQYF.